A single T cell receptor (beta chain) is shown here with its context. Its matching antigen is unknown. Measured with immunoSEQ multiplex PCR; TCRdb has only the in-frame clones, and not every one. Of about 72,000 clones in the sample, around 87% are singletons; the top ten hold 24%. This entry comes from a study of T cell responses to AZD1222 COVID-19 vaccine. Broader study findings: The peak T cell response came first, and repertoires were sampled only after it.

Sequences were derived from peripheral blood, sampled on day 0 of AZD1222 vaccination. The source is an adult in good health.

CDR3 in DNA: TGTGCCAGTAGCATGCTGGGGGATAGAGACACCATATATTTT. This sequence encodes CASSMLGDRDTIYF. The chain employs TRBV19 and TRBJ1-3; D is possibly TRBD1 (5 bases). V was trimmed by 6 bases and J by 8 bases, leaving 17 bases between them. Germline CDR1 is LNHDA and CDR2 is SQIVND (reference sequence). The CDR3 has 14 amino acids.